The 30 T cell receptor beta chains below all came from one sample that was sequenced in a study of shared clonotypes between healthy human individuals. Assay: immunoSEQ multiplex PCR; the TCRdb copy retains only in-frame clones and omits some. The table has 400,000 to 550,000 clones, 79% seen once. Sequencing input: PBMCs. These TCRs come from a middle-aged woman in good health. Some clones in this sample may be carry-over from other donors' samples.

This chain joins TRBV2 and TRBJ2-1; D is uncertain. CDR1 SNHLY and CDR2 FYNNEI come from the germline V gene. The V and J ends lost 6 bases and 3 bases respectively, with 6 bases between them. The CDR3 totals 12 residues. Written as DNA, the CDR3 is TGTGCCAGCAGCCAGCACTACAATGAGCAGTTCTTC. Protein product: CASSQHYNEQFF.

The genes are TRBV15 and TRBJ1-2; weak D call: TRBD1 (5 bases). Germline CDR1 is LNHNV and CDR2 is YYDKDF (reference sequence). This CDR3 has 15 amino acids. V lost 5 bases to trimming and J lost 6 bases, with 19 bases between them. The CDR3 sequence is CATSPQDRRADGYTF. DNA of the CDR3: TGTGCCACCAGCCCTCAAGATCGCAGGGCCGATGGCTACACCTTC. Using reference TRBV15 and TRBJ1-2 for the parts outside the CDR3, the full variable domain is DAMVIQNPRYQVTQFGKPVTLSCSQTLNHNVMYWYQQKSSQAPKLLFHYYDKDFNNEADTPDNFQSRRPNTSFCFLDIRSPGLGDTAMYLCATSPQDRRADGYTFGSGTRLTVV.

The chain has TRBV28 and TRBJ1-2; 7 bases fit TRBD1. Per the germline V gene, CDR1 is MDHEN and CDR2 is SYDVKM. This CDR3 has 13 residues. V lost 4 bases and J lost 3; bases outside the gene matches: 2. The CDR3 sequence is CASSSGGDYGYTF. The DNA for the CDR3 is TGTGCCAGCAGTTCAGGGGGGGACTATGGCTACACCTTC.

The chain is built from TRBV28 and TRBJ2-7; a possible D gene is TRBD2 (5 bases). Germline V gene data show CDR1 as MDHEN and CDR2 as SYDVKM. The CDR3 is 15 amino acids. V lost 6 bases to trimming and J lost 6 bases, with 21 bases between them. The chain's CDR3 is CASSPSGGVVGEQYF. Written as DNA, the CDR3 is TGTGCCAGCAGCCCCTCCGGAGGAGTGGTAGGCGAGCAGTACTTC.

As regards this clone: Other DNA variants within this sample encode the same CDR3. This rearrangement joins TRBV29-1 to TRBJ1-1, with D possibly matching TRBD1 (6 bases). In germline, CDR1 is SQVTM, CDR2 ANQGSEA. This CDR3 spans 13 amino acids. V lost 6 bases and J lost 2, with 13 bases in between. In DNA, the CDR3 is TGCAGCGTCGGAACAGGGACCAACACTGAAGCTTTCTTT. Translated, it gives CSVGTGTNTEAFF.

This clone was detected a few times. The chain joins TRBV29-1 to TRBJ2-7; the match to TRBD2 covers 11 bases. The trim removed 4 bases at V and 0 bases at J, leaving 11 bases unmatched. The CDR3 runs 17 residues. Germline lookup yields CDR1 SQVTM and CDR2 ANQGSEA. CDR3 coding DNA: TGCAGCGTTGGGGGGCGGACTAGCGGGCTCCCCTCCTACGAGCAGTACTTC. Residues: CSVGGRTSGLPSYEQYF.

This sequence joins TRBV4-1 and TRBJ2-7; the match to TRBD2 covers 12 bases. Germline CDR1 MGHRA, CDR2 YSYEKL. The V gene end was trimmed by 1 base and the J gene end by 6 bases; junction bases not matched to a gene: 4. The CDR3 has 15 residues. DNA for the CDR3: TGCGCCAGCAGCCAAGCTAGCGGGAGGGCCTCCGAGCAGTACTTC. Protein sequence: CASSQASGRASEQYF.

This clone was seen more than once but under ten times. This chain links TRBV25-1 with TRBJ1-2, with D unclear. Germline V CDR1 and CDR2: MGHDK, SYGVNS. The CDR3 loop spans 12 amino acids. V lost 0 bases and J 8 bases, leaving 7 bases between the germline ends. The CDR3 region is CASSEYRRGYTF. The CDR3 coding sequence is TGTGCCAGCAGTGAATATAGACGGGGCTACACCTTC.

This clone was recorded once. The chain carries TRBV19 and TRBJ2-1; 7 nucleotides agree with TRBD2. The germline gives CDR1 LNHDA, CDR2 SQIVND (reference sequence). This CDR3 contains 16 residues. Trimming cost V 3 bases and J 5 bases; bases outside gene matches: 10. This CDR3 is CASSIIASGNHNEQFF. The CDR3 nucleotides are TGTGCCAGTAGTATCATAGCTAGCGGCAACCACAATGAGCAGTTCTTC.

The V gene is TRBV19, the J gene TRBJ2-5; 7 bases align to TRBD1. The length of the CDR3 is 14 residues. V was clipped by 7 bases and J by 0 bases; unmatched bases: 5. Germline V lookup: CDR1 LNHDA, CDR2 SQIVND (reference sequence). For the CDR3, the DNA is TGTGCCAGTAATACCGGGACAGACCAAGAGACCCAGTACTTC. As protein: CASNTGTDQETQYF.

The chain recombines TRBV5-1 with TRBJ1-1, with D hard to call. Germline loops: CDR1 SGHRS, CDR2 YFSETQ. V lost 0 bases and J 4 bases, leaving 10 bases between the germline ends. CDR3 length: 14 residues. DNA of the CDR3: TGCGCCAGCAGCTTGGAAGTGTTCGGCACTGAAGCTTTCTTT. Protein sequence: CASSLEVFGTEAFF.

V gene TRBV11-3 combines with J gene TRBJ2-1, with D perhaps TRBD2 (6 bases). The CDR3 has 15 amino acids. CDR1 and CDR2 from the germline V gene are SGHNT and YENEEA. Trimming removed 1 base from V and 7 bases from J, with 14 bases in between. The CDR3 protein is CASSLGGGRKNEQFF. The CDR3 DNA follows: TGTGCCAGCAGCTTAGGTGGAGGGAGGAAAAATGAGCAGTTCTTC.

This clone came up many times. The chain joins TRBV30 to TRBJ1-3, with D perhaps TRBD1 (6 bases). The CDR3 runs 15 residues. The V gene's germline CDR1 is GTSNPN and CDR2 SVGIG (reference sequence). Trimming shortened V by 0 bases and J by 4 bases, and 13 bases separated the two germline ends. CDR3 protein: CAWSVVGGRGNTIYF. As DNA, the CDR3 is TGTGCCTGGAGTGTGGTAGGGGGACGAGGAAACACCATATATTTT.

DNA for the CDR3: TGTGCCACCGGAGGGGGGATTGGACGCTGCACCTTC. Its protein is CATGGGIGRCTF. The chain recombines TRBV19 with TRBJ1-2, with D tentatively TRBD1 (6 bases). This CDR3 is built from 12 residues. Germline values: CDR1 LNHDA, CDR2 SQIVND (reference sequence). The ends were cut back, 10 bases at V and 13 bases at J, with 22 bases in the middle.

V is TRBV28 and J is TRBJ1-2; TRBD1 might be the D (5 bases). Germline lookup yields CDR1 MDHEN and CDR2 SYDVKM. Trimming pared 6 bases from V and 7 bases from J, leaving 12 bases between. This CDR3 comprises 12 residues. This CDR3 is CASSPPGGGYTF. DNA of the CDR3: TGTGCCAGCAGCCCCCCCGGGGGTGGCTACACCTTC.

The chain employs TRBV2 and TRBJ2-2; a weak D match, TRBD1 (6 bases). The CDR3 has 14 amino acids. The germline CDR1 and CDR2 sequences are SNHLY and FYNNEI. The V gene lost 6 bases and the J gene lost 4 bases, with 12 bases spanning the gap. The chain's CDR3 is CASRSQGSTGELFF. DNA of the CDR3: TGTGCCAGCAGATCACAGGGTAGCACCGGGGAGCTGTTTTTT.

V is TRBV6-5 and J is TRBJ1-2; perhaps TRBD1 as D (6 bases). Trimming took off 6 bases at V and 1 base at J, with 15 bases between the two ends. Germline-derived CDR1 and CDR2 are MNHEY and SVGAGI. The CDR3 consists of 15 residues. The CDR3: CASRFAGANNYGYTF. The CDR3 nucleotides read TGTGCCAGCAGATTTGCAGGGGCCAATAACTATGGCTACACCTTC.

This rearrangement joins TRBV5-4 to TRBJ2-3; 8 nucleotides agree with TRBD1. Germline-derived CDR1 and CDR2 are SGHNT and YYREEE (reference sequence). V shed 2 bases, J shed 4 bases, and the junction held 6 bases outside the gene matches. This CDR3 has 15 residues. The CDR3 sequence is CASSLRQGLSDTQYF. The CDR3 DNA sequence: TGTGCCAGCAGCTTACGACAGGGGTTATCAGATACGCAGTATTTT. Drawing the rest from reference TRBV5-4 and TRBJ2-3, the complete variable domain is ETGVTQSPTHLIKTRGQQVTLRCSSQSGHNTVSWYQQALGQGPQFIFQYYREEENGRGNFPPRFSGLQFPNYSSELNVNALELDDSALYLCASSLRQGLSDTQYFGPGTRLTVL.

The rearrangement links TRBV29-1 to TRBJ2-7; TRBD2 matches 11 bases. CDR1 and CDR2 (germline): SQVTM, ANQGSEA. The J segment lost 0 bases and the V segment lost 3 bases, leaving 7 bases of the junction unmatched. The CDR3 is 16 amino acids. CDR3 nucleotide sequence: TGCAGCGTTGAGGCCTCTAGCGGGGGGAGCTCCTACGAGCAGTACTTC. It is translated as CSVEASSGGSSYEQYF.

There are a few counts of this clone. A junction boundary mismatches the germline segment, possibly from a read error. The chain links TRBV30 to TRBJ2-2, with TRBD1 matching over 7 bases. The germline V gene has CDR1 GTSNPN and CDR2 SVGIG (reference sequence). The CDR3 is made up of 21 amino acids. As DNA, the CDR3 is TGTGCCTGGAGTGTATTTCCGGGACAGCTGATAACGGAAGCGAACACCGGGGAGCTGTCTTTT. It is translated as CAWSVFPGQLITEANTGELSF.

This chain uses TRBV19 with TRBJ2-1; D is possibly TRBD2 (5 bases). This CDR3 spans 13 amino acids. Germline loops: CDR1 LNHDA, CDR2 SQIVND (reference sequence). V lost 5 bases and J 4 bases, leaving 9 bases between the germline ends. The CDR3: CASSPGYYNEQFF. CDR3 coding DNA: TGTGCCAGTAGTCCGGGGTATTACAATGAGCAGTTCTTC.

The chain carries TRBV5-6 and TRBJ2-5; TRBD1 agrees at 10 bases. From germline, CDR1 is SGHDT and CDR2 YYEEEE. This CDR3 has 15 residues. Trimming cost V 3 bases and J 5 bases; bases outside gene matches: 7. The CDR3 is CASSWGTGAGETQYF. CDR3 bases: TGTGCCAGCAGCTGGGGGACAGGGGCCGGGGAGACCCAGTACTTC.

The chain carries TRBV10-1 and TRBJ2-1; D gene ambiguous. The CDR3 is 14 amino acids. Germline V lookup: CDR1 WNHNN, CDR2 SYGVQD (reference sequence). V shed 0 bases and J shed 4 bases, with 7 bases lying between them. The CDR3 region has the DNA TGCGCCAGCAGTGAGTCTAGAACTTACAATGAGCAGTTCTTC. As protein: CASSESRTYNEQFF.

The CDR3 loop reads CASSLGALGVPYEQYF. CDR3 nucleotide sequence: TGTGCCAGCAGCTTAGGGGCTTTAGGGGTTCCCTACGAGCAGTACTTC. The gene calls are TRBV7-9 and TRBJ2-7; tentative D call: TRBD1 (5 bases). The CDR3 is made up of 16 amino acids. V was clipped by 1 base and J by 2 bases, with 15 bases between them. Per the germline V gene, CDR1 is SEHNR and CDR2 is FQNEAQ (reference sequence). Based on the CDR3 plus reference TRBV7-9 and TRBJ2-7, the full variable domain is DTGVSQNPRHKITKRGQNVTFRCDPISEHNRLYWYRQTLGQGPEFLTYFQNEAQLEKSRLLSDRFSAERPKGSFSTLEIQRTEQGDSAMYLCASSLGALGVPYEQYFGPGTRLTVT.

The CDR3 reads CASSPLGSGGTDTQYF. The CDR3, as DNA: TGTGCCAGCAGCCCCCTTGGGTCAGGGGGCACAGATACGCAGTATTTT. This chain connects TRBV7-2 to TRBJ2-3; TRBD1 is a possible D gene (6 bases). Germline-derived CDR1 and CDR2 are SGHTA and FQGNSA. This CDR3 comprises 16 residues. With 5 bases removed from V and 1 base from J, the gap between germline ends came to 16 bases. The full variable domain, its missing parts supplied by reference TRBV7-2 and TRBJ2-3, is GAGVSQSPSNKVTEKGKDVELRCDPISGHTALYWYRQSLGQGLEFLIYFQGNSAPDKSGLPSDRFSAERTGGSVSTLTIQRTQQEDSAVYLCASSPLGSGGTDTQYFGPGTRLTVL.

The sample holds one count of this clone. The chain joins TRBV5-6 to TRBJ2-6, with D perhaps matching TRBD2 (6 bases). The CDR3 has 16 residues. V lost 4 bases and J 4 bases, leaving 15 bases between the germline ends. Per the germline V gene, CDR1 is SGHDT and CDR2 is YYEEEE. The DNA for the CDR3 is TGTGCCAGCAGCCCCCAAGGAGGGTCCGGGGCCAACGTCCTGACTTTC. This encodes CASSPQGGSGANVLTF. Supplemented by reference TRBV5-6 and TRBJ2-6, the full variable domain reads DAGVTQSPTHLIKTRGQQVTLRCSPKSGHDTVSWYQQALGQGPQFIFQYYEEEERQRGNFPDRFSGHQFPNYSSELNVNALLLGDSALYLCASSPQGGSGANVLTFGAGSRLTVL.

V usage is TRBV7-3 and J usage is TRBJ2-1; D is undetermined. The CDR3 has 12 residues. The V and J ends lost 2 bases and 10 bases respectively, with 9 bases between them. The germline CDR1 and CDR2 sequences are SGHTA and FQGTGA. CDR3: CASSLDQGEQFF. As DNA, the CDR3 is TGTGCCAGCAGCTTAGACCAAGGGGAGCAGTTCTTC. Drawing the rest from reference TRBV7-3 and TRBJ2-1, the complete variable domain is GAGVSQTPSNKVTEKGKYVELRCDPISGHTALYWYRQSLGQGPEFLIYFQGTGAADDSGLPNDRFFAVRPEGSVSTLKIQRTERGDSAVYLCASSLDQGEQFFGPGTRLTVL.

This clone was picked up one time. The J gene is TRBJ2-3, the V gene TRBV4-3, with TRBD2 matching over 7 bases. Germline CDR1 reads LGHNA; CDR2 reads YSLEER. This CDR3 region has 16 residues. The trim removed 2 bases at V and 1 base at J, leaving 6 bases unmatched. The CDR3 loop is CASSQQLAKGTDTQYF. CDR3 nucleotides: TGCGCCAGCAGCCAACAACTAGCGAAGGGCACAGATACGCAGTATTTT.

This clone was seen a handful of times. The J gene is TRBJ2-3, the V gene TRBV9; D is uncertain. The CDR3 is made up of 14 amino acids. The germline V gene encodes CDR1 SGDLS and CDR2 YYNGEE. Deletions cut 0 bases from V and 1 base from J, with 6 bases between. CDR3 in DNA: TGTGCCAGCAGCGTAGATTTGCGCACAGATACGCAGTATTTT. Its protein is CASSVDLRTDTQYF.

This chain uses TRBV28 with TRBJ1-5; D is uncertain. Per germline, CDR1 MDHEN and CDR2 SYDVKM. Trimming pared 10 bases from V and 4 bases from J, leaving 20 bases between. The CDR3 sequence is 15 residues long. DNA for the CDR3: TGTGCCATCGCCACGAGGGTCCTGGAGAATCAGCCCCAGCATTTT. It specifies CAIATRVLENQPQHF.